Presented here are 23 T cell receptor beta chains from one specimen sequenced in a study of T cells in Graves' hyperthyroidism and ophthalmopathy. Amplified TCR beta CDR3 regions came from RNA transcripts. HTBI primers drove first-round RT-PCR of the TCR CDR3. TCRdb reprocessed the multiplex PCR reads via MiXCR and lists one record per CDR3 protein. The table records about 250,000 distinct CDR3 sequences, approximately 23% of them present only once. The sequencing input was blood. Receptors originate from a middle-aged woman with Graves' ophthalmopathy.

This clonotype was seen repeatedly, ten times or more. The V and J genes are TRBV6-5 and TRBJ1-1, with D possibly TRBD1 on 5 matching bases. This CDR3 spans 12 amino acids. Germline CDR1 is MNHEY and CDR2 is SVGAGI. Trimming left V 8 bases short and J 5 bases short, with 12 bases between. The CDR3 DNA sequence: TGTGCCAGCTCCAGGGTGGGGACTGAAGCTTTCTTT. Translation: CASSRVGTEAFF.

This clonotype has a count of ten or more. The chain employs TRBV28 and TRBJ2-7; weak D call: TRBD2 (5 bases). CDR3 size: 14 residues. The V end was cut by 11 bases, the J end by 5 bases, with 22 bases between. Germline values: CDR1 MDHEN, CDR2 SYDVKM. The CDR3 here is CAGTNAGLGNEQYF. The DNA for the CDR3 is TGTGCCGGCACTAATGCGGGCCTAGGAAACGAGCAGTACTTC.

This clonotype was seen repeatedly, ten times or more. The chain links TRBV28 to TRBJ1-5; D possibly corresponds to TRBD1 (5 bases). Looked up from germline, CDR1 is MDHEN and CDR2 is SYDVKM. The CDR3 length is 16 residues. V gave up 7 bases and J gave up 3 bases, with 19 bases separating them. For the CDR3, the DNA is TGTGCCAGCAAAACCGGGACGGCCTCCCCCAATCAGCCCCAGCATTTT. This sequence encodes CASKTGTASPNQPQHF.

This chain joins TRBV28 and TRBJ1-1; no clear D gene. Per germline, CDR1 MDHEN and CDR2 SYDVKM. V was shortened by 6 bases and J by 8 bases, with 10 bases between the two germline ends. The length of the CDR3 is 11 residues. The CDR3 sequence: CASSKLREAFF. The CDR3 coding sequence is TGTGCCAGCAGCAAACTCAGGGAAGCTTTCTTT.

Only a few counts were recorded for this clonotype. This chain uses TRBV5-1 with TRBJ2-3, with 13 positions matching TRBD2. Germline CDR1 reads SGHRS; CDR2 reads YFSETQ. V was clipped by 0 bases and J by 4 bases; unmatched bases: 5. The CDR3 has 17 amino acids. The CDR3: CASSLELAGGLSDTQYF. The CDR3 DNA reads as TGCGCCAGCAGCTTGGAACTAGCGGGAGGGCTTTCAGATACGCAGTATTTT.

There are many counts of this clonotype. V is TRBV6-1 and J is TRBJ2-3; possible D gene TRBD1, 5 bases. The CDR3 loop spans 15 amino acids. The germline CDR1 and CDR2 sequences are MNHNS and SASEGT. V was trimmed by 2 bases and J by 0 bases, leaving 9 bases between them. CDR3 residues: CASSEITGSTDTQYF. In nucleotides, the CDR3 is TGTGCCAGCAGTGAAATCACAGGTAGCACAGATACGCAGTATTTT.

The chain employs TRBV27 and TRBJ1-5; 10 bases map to TRBD1. V gave up 6 bases and J gave up 7 bases; unmatched junction bases: 3. The CDR3 length is 13 residues. CDR1 and CDR2 from the germline V gene are MNHEY and SMNVEV (reference sequence). The DNA for the CDR3 is TGTGCCAGCAGGACAGGGGGCGACCAGCCCCAGCATTTT. Residues: CASRTGGDQPQHF.

The rearrangement links TRBV12-3 or TRBV12-4 to TRBJ2-1; 11 bases are shared with TRBD2. This CDR3 contains 16 residues. V was clipped by 4 bases and J by 10 bases; unmatched bases: 12. CDR3 sequence (DNA): TGTGCCAGCAGTTCTTCCTTAGCGGGAGGGCCGAGGGAGCAGTTCTTC. Its protein product is CASSSSLAGGPREQFF.

This clonotype was counted ten times or more. The chain is built from TRBV20-1 and TRBJ2-5, with 7 bases fitting TRBD2. V dropped 6 bases and J dropped 5; count of bases not matched to a gene: 9. This CDR3 contains 13 residues. The germline CDR1 and CDR2 sequences are DFQATT and SNEGSKA (reference sequence). Here the CDR3 reads CSAAGVAFETQYF. DNA for the CDR3: TGCAGTGCGGCGGGGGTCGCGTTCGAGACCCAGTACTTC.

This clonotype has ten or more counts. The V gene is TRBV20-1, the J gene TRBJ2-7; TRBD2 is a possible D gene (5 bases). The germline V and J ends were trimmed by 0 bases and 2 bases, with 17 bases remaining between them. Germline CDR1 and CDR2: DFQATT and SNEGSKA (reference sequence). The CDR3 is 16 amino acids. CDR3 loop: CSARDPGGPRPYEQYF. The CDR3 region has the DNA TGCAGTGCTAGAGATCCGGGCGGGCCGAGACCCTACGAGCAGTACTTC.

This clonotype occurred many times. This chain links TRBV30 with TRBJ2-7; possible D gene TRBD1, 6 bases. Germline assignment: CDR1 GTSNPN and CDR2 SVGIG (reference sequence). The CDR3 covers 12 residues. Trimming pared 3 bases from V and 5 bases from J, leaving 11 bases between. CDR3 region: CAWSPTGNEQYF. Here the CDR3 DNA reads TGTGCCTGGAGCCCAACAGGGAACGAGCAGTACTTC.

The table lists this clonotype with many counts. The chain has TRBV6-5 and TRBJ2-2; 7 bases match TRBD2. The CDR3 contains 16 residues. V lost 1 base and J lost 6; bases outside the gene matches: 8. Germline V lookup: CDR1 MNHEY, CDR2 SVGAGI. The CDR3 loop is CASSYFGGSIPGELFF. In DNA form, the CDR3 reads TGTGCCAGCAGTTACTTCGGCGGGAGTATTCCCGGGGAGCTGTTTTTT.

This rearrangement joins TRBV19 to TRBJ2-2; D gene unclear. V lost 5 bases to trimming and J lost 3 bases, with 10 bases between them. The germline V gene encodes CDR1 LNHDA and CDR2 SQIVND (reference sequence). The CDR3 has 14 amino acids. CDR3 in amino acids: CASSVNLDTGELFF. Here the CDR3 DNA reads TGTGCCAGTAGTGTAAATCTAGACACCGGGGAGCTGTTTTTT. Filled out from reference TRBV19 and TRBJ2-2, the complete variable domain reads DGGITQSPKYLFRKEGQNVTLSCEQNLNHDAMYWYRQDPGQGLRLIYYSQIVNDFQKGDIAEGYSVSREKKESFPLTVTSAQKNPTAFYLCASSVNLDTGELFFGEGSRLTVL.

This clonotype occurred many times. The rearrangement links TRBV19 to TRBJ1-5; D is unresolved. The ends were cut back, 1 base at V and 2 bases at J, with 9 bases in the middle. The CDR3 spans 15 residues. Looked up from germline, CDR1 is LNHDA and CDR2 is SQIVND (reference sequence). CDR3 residues: CASSIGGLGNQPQHF. The CDR3 nucleotides read TGTGCCAGTAGTATAGGGGGTTTGGGCAATCAGCCCCAGCATTTT. The full variable domain, with the rest looked up from reference TRBV19 and TRBJ1-5, is DGGITQSPKYLFRKEGQNVTLSCEQNLNHDAMYWYRQDPGQGLRLIYYSQIVNDFQKGDIAEGYSVSREKKESFPLTVTSAQKNPTAFYLCASSIGGLGNQPQHFGDGTRLSIL.

This chain uses TRBV5-6 with TRBJ2-7; no reliable D call. CDR3 length: 14 residues. The germline gives CDR1 SGHDT, CDR2 YYEEEE. The V and J ends lost 0 bases and 1 base respectively, with 8 bases between them. CDR3 in DNA: TGTGCCAGCAGCTTGGTTTTAGCTTCCTACGAGCAGTACTTC. Translating gives CASSLVLASYEQYF.

This clonotype was seen ten or more times. The chain carries TRBV2 and TRBJ2-7, with D possibly matching TRBD2 (5 bases). V lost 2 bases, J lost 5 bases, and 16 bases lay in between. This CDR3 has 15 residues. The germline CDR1 and CDR2 sequences are SNHLY and FYNNEI. CDR3 in DNA: TGTGCCAGCAGTGAACGCGAACCGGACTGGGACGAGCAGTACTTC. Amino acids: CASSEREPDWDEQYF.

This clonotype was counted at least ten times. The chain couples TRBV29-1 to TRBJ2-7; 9 nucleotides line up with TRBD1. CDR3 length: 13 residues. Germline CDR1 and CDR2: SQVTM and ANQGSEA. V shed 4 bases and J 2 bases; nucleotides not matched to a gene: 3. CDR3 nucleotide sequence: TGCAGCGTTGTCGGACAGGGGCCCTACGAGCAGTACTTC. The encoded protein is CSVVGQGPYEQYF.

In its sample, this clonotype was seen many times. This chain uses TRBV9 with TRBJ1-1; 7 bases fit TRBD1. This CDR3 contains 12 residues. V lost 3 bases and J lost 8; bases outside the gene matches: 4. The V gene's germline CDR1 is SGDLS and CDR2 YYNGEE. CDR3 nucleotide sequence: TGTGCCAGCAGCGAGACAGGGCTAGAAGCTTTCTTT. Translation: CASSETGLEAFF. The full variable domain, completed using reference TRBV9 and TRBJ1-1, is DSGVTQTPKHLITATGQRVTLRCSPRSGDLSVYWYQQSLDQGLQFLIQYYNGEERAKGNILERFSAQQFPDLHSELNLSSLELGDSALYFCASSETGLEAFFGQGTRLTVV.

This clonotype showed up many times. The rearrangement uses TRBV19 and TRBJ1-1; 7 bases are shared with TRBD1. The CDR3 contains 14 residues. J was trimmed by 0 bases and V by 8 bases; bases with no gene match: 6. Germline CDR1 is LNHDA and CDR2 is SQIVND (reference sequence). The CDR3, as DNA: TGTGCCAGTGCCTTACAGGGGATGAACACTGAAGCTTTCTTT. Amino acid sequence: CASALQGMNTEAFF.

This clonotype was recorded at least ten times. The chain carries TRBV10-3 and TRBJ2-7, with D unclear. Looked up from germline, CDR1 is ENHRY and CDR2 is SYGVKD. Trimming removed 6 bases at V and 2 bases at J, with 8 bases between. The CDR3 is 12 residues long. CDR3 sequence: CAIREDTYEQYF. DNA for the CDR3: TGTGCCATCAGAGAAGACACCTACGAGCAGTACTTC.

This clonotype was seen many times. The gene calls are TRBV20-1 and TRBJ1-2, with TRBD1 matching over 10 bases. The junction had 10 bases not matched to a gene; V was cut back by 0 bases and J by 3 bases. The germline gives CDR1 DFQATT, CDR2 SNEGSKA (reference sequence). The CDR3 covers 17 residues. CDR3 DNA sequence: TGCAGTGCTAGAGATGGAGGGAGGGACAGGGGATACTATGGCTACACCTTC. It is translated as CSARDGGRDRGYYGYTF.

This clonotype was found many times. The chain carries TRBV6-7 and TRBJ2-7, with D unresolved. TRBV6-7 is classed as an ORF, of uncertain function. Trimming removed 4 bases from V and 3 bases from J, with 10 bases in between. CDR3 length equals 13 residues. CDR3 in DNA: TGTGCCAGCAGTTCCGCTGTGAACTACGAGCAGTACTTC. This sequence encodes CASSSAVNYEQYF.

This rearrangement joins TRBV12-5 to TRBJ2-2; the D call may be TRBD1 or TRBD2 (5 bases each). The CDR3 is 14 amino acids. V lost 5 bases, J lost 0 bases, and 7 bases lay in between. Per germline, CDR1 LGHNT and CDR2 FRNRAP. The CDR3 loop is CASGGDANTGELFF. The CDR3 DNA follows: TGTGCTAGTGGTGGGGACGCGAACACCGGGGAGCTGTTTTTT.